The 24 T cell receptor beta chains reported below all come from one sample, sequenced in a study of Ad26.COV2.S vaccination and SARS-CoV-2 variants. TCRdb keeps only in-frame clones here, not all; method: immunoSEQ multiplex PCR. The table includes around 320,000 clones, over 80% detected once. Treatment indicated: around 19 received Ad26.COV2.S at low or high dose, single or two shots; several received placebo; per-sample allocation not given. Day 63 after the first vaccine or placebo injection was the time point for sampling. The material was peripheral blood, obtained in a trial of Ad26.COV2.S vaccine versus placebo. These receptors were taken from a person aged 18-60 years who received the Ad26.COV2.S COVID-19 vaccine or a placebo.

This rearrangement joins TRBV7-3 to TRBJ2-1; perhaps D is TRBD1 or TRBD2 (6 bases each). V dropped 1 base and J dropped 0 bases, with 13 bases sitting between them. The CDR3 is made up of 17 amino acids. Germline V CDR1 and CDR2: SGHTA, FQGTGA. Here the CDR3 reads CASSLNRGPSSYNEQFF. In DNA, the CDR3 is TGTGCCAGCAGCTTAAATCGGGGGCCCAGCTCCTACAATGAGCAGTTCTTC.

The V call is TRBV14, the J call TRBJ1-1, with D unclear. This CDR3 has 15 residues. V was pared by 1 base and J by 1 base, with 10 bases between. Germline CDR1 SGHDN, CDR2 FVKESK. The CDR3 sequence: CASSQVWPGNTEAFF. The CDR3 DNA follows: TGTGCCAGCAGCCAAGTTTGGCCAGGGAACACTGAAGCTTTCTTT.

V is TRBV5-1 and J is TRBJ1-1; D is unclear. The CDR3 totals 14 residues. CDR1 is SGHRS and CDR2 is YFSETQ in the germline V gene. The V and J ends lost 0 bases and 3 bases respectively, with 9 bases between them. CDR3 protein: CASSLAGRHTEAFF. The CDR3 coding sequence is TGCGCCAGCAGCTTGGCCGGCAGGCACACTGAAGCTTTCTTT.

The chain joins TRBV15 to TRBJ2-1; no clear D. The length of the CDR3 is 16 residues. Germline values: CDR1 LNHNV, CDR2 YYDKDF (reference sequence). The V end lost 1 base, the J end lost 0 bases, and 10 bases lay between the germline ends. The chain's CDR3 is CATSRGQVSSYNEQFF. CDR3 coding DNA: TGTGCCACCAGCAGAGGTCAGGTTAGCTCCTACAATGAGCAGTTCTTC. The complete variable domain, with remaining parts taken from reference TRBV15 and TRBJ2-1, reads DAMVIQNPRYQVTQFGKPVTLSCSQTLNHNVMYWYQQKSSQAPKLLFHYYDKDFNNEADTPDNFQSRRPNTSFCFLDIRSPGLGDTAMYLCATSRGQVSSYNEQFFGPGTRLTVL.

The chain combines TRBV2 with TRBJ2-2; no firm D call. Germline V gene data show CDR1 as SNHLY and CDR2 as FYNNEI. This CDR3 region has 14 residues. The V and J ends lost 6 bases and 4 bases respectively, with 12 bases between them. In DNA form, the CDR3 reads TGTGCCAGCAGAGAGGCATATGCCACCGGGGAGCTGTTTTTT. It yields the protein CASREAYATGELFF.

This sequence joins TRBV18 and TRBJ1-2; D not resolved. CDR3 length: 15 amino acids. V was cut by 0 bases and J by 4 bases, with 12 bases left in between. Germline loops: CDR1 KGHSH, CDR2 LQKENI. The CDR3 sequence: CASSPPGRLSYGYTF. The CDR3 nucleotides read TGTGCCAGCTCACCACCGGGCAGGTTAAGCTATGGCTACACCTTC.

The rearrangement links TRBV30 to TRBJ1-2; 8 bases align to TRBD1. Looked up from germline, CDR1 is GTSNPN and CDR2 is SVGIG (reference sequence). The CDR3 totals 18 residues. V lost 8 bases to trimming and J lost 4 bases; unmatched junction nucleotides: 24. The CDR3 here is CALGQGASRSHIFYGYTF. As DNA, the CDR3 is TGTGCCCTGGGGCAGGGGGCTTCCCGTAGCCACATTTTCTATGGCTACACCTTC.

The CDR3 region has the DNA TGTGCCAGCTCACGGGGACAGGAGGGTGAAAAACTGTTTTTT. As protein: CASSRGQEGEKLFF. This chain connects TRBV18 to TRBJ1-4; TRBD1 matches 8 bases. In germline, CDR1 is KGHSH, CDR2 LQKENI. The CDR3 length is 14 residues. J lost 7 bases, V lost 4 bases, and 5 bases had no gene match.

This clone came up a few times. This chain connects TRBV6-1 to TRBJ1-2, with D possibly TRBD1 on 5 matching bases. The CDR3 consists of 15 residues. V shed 0 bases and J shed 0 bases, with 8 bases lying between them. Germline V CDR1 and CDR2: MNHNS, SASEGT. CDR3: CASSEATGPNYGYTF. DNA of the CDR3: TGTGCCAGCAGTGAAGCAACGGGACCTAACTATGGCTACACCTTC.

CDR3 in DNA: TGTGCCAGCAGCCGGACTCTACGGGGGGCTGATCAGCCCCAGCATTTT. It codes for CASSRTLRGADQPQHF. This rearrangement joins TRBV6-2 or TRBV6-3 to TRBJ1-5; TRBD1 is a possible D gene (6 bases). The CDR3 extends over 16 amino acids. Germline CDR1 MNHEY, CDR2 SVGEGT. The germline V and J ends were trimmed by 6 bases and 5 bases, with 20 bases remaining between them.

The chain has TRBV18 and TRBJ2-6, with 10 positions matching TRBD2. This CDR3 has 21 amino acids. The germline V gene encodes CDR1 KGHSH and CDR2 LQKENI. J gave up 0 bases and V 3 bases, and 14 bases lay outside the gene matches. This chain's CDR3 is CASSPVDSGGTEYSGANVLTF. CDR3 nucleotide sequence: TGTGCCAGCTCACCGGTAGATAGCGGGGGGACCGAATACTCTGGGGCCAACGTCCTGACTTTC. Together with reference TRBV18 and TRBJ2-6, the CDR3 gives the full variable domain: NAGVMQNPRHLVRRRGQEARLRCSPMKGHSHVYWYRQLPEEGLKFMVYLQKENIIDESGMPKERFSAEFPKEGPSILRIQQVVRGDSAAYFCASSPVDSGGTEYSGANVLTFGAGSRLTVL.

The chain joins TRBV28 to TRBJ2-7; 11 bases match TRBD2. The CDR3 extends over 16 amino acids. CDR1 MDHEN and CDR2 SYDVKM come from the germline V gene. V lost 2 bases to trimming and J lost 7 bases; unmatched junction nucleotides: 10. The CDR3 DNA follows: TGTGCCAGCAGTTTACTAGCGGGGGGCCCCCTTTATGAGCAGTACTTC. Encoded protein: CASSLLAGGPLYEQYF.

The genes are TRBV5-1 and TRBJ1-5; 8 bases match TRBD1. This CDR3 is 16 amino acids long. Germline-derived CDR1 and CDR2 are SGHRS and YFSETQ. The ends lost 3 bases at V and 9 bases at J; junction bases unmatched: 14. CDR3 in DNA: TGCGCCAGCAGCTGGACCAGACAGGGGTTGGAGATGCCCCAGCATTTT. This codes for CASSWTRQGLEMPQHF.

The V call is TRBV11-2, the J call TRBJ2-7, with D perhaps assigned TRBD1 or TRBD2 (6 bases each). The CDR3 covers 14 residues. V gave up 3 bases and J gave up 3 bases, with 12 bases separating them. CDR1 and CDR2 (germline): SGHAT, FQNNGV. This CDR3 is CASSLGGYLYEQYF. CDR3 DNA: TGTGCCAGCAGCTTGGGGGGCTACCTCTACGAGCAGTACTTC.

As regards this clone: One end of the junction is discordant with germline, which a read error may explain. In nucleotides, the CDR3 is TGTGCCAGCAGTTACACCGGGACGGTACACTTC. It codes for CASSYTGTVHF. The chain uses TRBV6-5 and TRBJ2-7; D assignment may be TRBD1 or TRBD2 (5 bases each). Looked up from germline, CDR1 is MNHEY and CDR2 is SVGAGI. CDR3 size: 11 residues.

V gene TRBV7-6 combines with J gene TRBJ1-1; D is uncertain. The CDR3 is 14 residues long. Trimming shortened V by 3 bases and J by 0 bases, and 8 bases separated the two germline ends. CDR1 is SGHVS, CDR2 FNYEAQ, per germline. The CDR3 spells CASSFEPMNTEAFF. The CDR3 coding sequence is TGTGCCAGCAGCTTCGAACCCATGAACACTGAAGCTTTCTTT.

This clone was picked up one time. The chain carries TRBV5-1 and TRBJ2-3, with D possibly being TRBD1 (6 bases). CDR1 SGHRS and CDR2 YFSETQ come from the germline V gene. V was shortened by 4 bases and J by 3 bases, with 15 bases between the two germline ends. This CDR3 is 15 amino acids long. The CDR3 is CASSVEPGVTDTQYF. In DNA, the CDR3 is TGCGCCAGCAGCGTCGAGCCAGGGGTAACAGATACGCAGTATTTT. The full variable domain, its missing parts supplied by reference TRBV5-1 and TRBJ2-3, is KAGVTQTPRYLIKTRGQQVTLSCSPISGHRSVSWYQQTPGQGLQFLFEYFSETQRNKGNFPGRFSGRQFSNSRSEMNVSTLELGDSALYLCASSVEPGVTDTQYFGPGTRLTVL.

The chain joins TRBV27 to TRBJ1-4; TRBD1 matches at 7 bases. V gave up 6 bases and J gave up 3 bases; unmatched junction bases: 4. CDR1 and CDR2 from the germline V gene are MNHEY and SMNVEV (reference sequence). The CDR3 totals 14 residues. DNA of the CDR3: TGTGCCAGCAGAAATACAGGGGCTAATGAAAAACTGTTTTTT. Its protein product is CASRNTGANEKLFF.

The genes are TRBV27 and TRBJ2-7; 11 nucleotides line up with TRBD1. Germline trimming cut 5 bases from V and 4 bases from J; bases unmatched to any gene: 7. Germline CDR1 MNHEY, CDR2 SMNVEV (reference sequence). This CDR3 has 15 residues. CDR3 nucleotide sequence: TGTGCCAGCAGTAGACTCGGGACAGGGGGTTACGAGCAGTACTTC. Its protein product is CASSRLGTGGYEQYF.

Here the CDR3 reads CASSFYGGIQETQYF. For the CDR3, the DNA is TGCGCCAGCAGCTTTTATGGCGGAATCCAAGAGACCCAGTACTTC. The genes are TRBV5-1 and TRBJ2-5; the D is unclear. This CDR3 is built from 15 residues. The V end was cut by 2 bases, the J end by 1 base, with 12 bases between. Germline V gene sequence: CDR1 SGHRS, CDR2 YFSETQ.

The chain links TRBV7-8 to TRBJ1-6; 9 bases map to TRBD1. The V and J ends lost 1 base and 6 bases, in that order; junction bases with no gene match: 7. Germline CDR1 and CDR2: SGHVS and FQNEAQ. CDR3 size: 17 residues. The CDR3 coding sequence is TGTGCCAGCAGCTTAGTTTCCATGACAGGGGGTAATTCACCCCTCCACTTT. This encodes CASSLVSMTGGNSPLHF.

This chain joins TRBV4-2 and TRBJ2-1, with 9 bases that match TRBD2. CDR3 length: 17 residues. The V and J ends lost 0 bases and 9 bases, in that order; junction bases with no gene match: 12. CDR1 LGHNA and CDR2 YNFKEQ come from the germline V gene. The CDR3 DNA is TGTGCCAGCAGCCAAGATCCCAGGACTGGCGGGGGGGGTGAGCAGTTCTTC. Its protein product is CASSQDPRTGGGGEQFF.

This rearrangement joins TRBV2 to TRBJ1-1; perhaps TRBD1 as D (5 bases). With 7 bases removed from V and 5 bases from J, the gap between germline ends came to 20 bases. The CDR3 runs 15 residues. Per the germline V gene, CDR1 is SNHLY and CDR2 is FYNNEI. The chain's CDR3 is CASTLEGRVGTEAFF. CDR3 DNA sequence: TGTGCCAGCACTCTCGAGGGCAGGGTGGGGACTGAAGCTTTCTTT.

The J gene is TRBJ2-7, the V gene TRBV7-2, with 11 bases lining up with TRBD2. V lost 5 bases, J lost 0 bases, and 9 bases stayed unmatched. CDR1 and CDR2 from the germline V gene are SGHTA and FQGNSA. The CDR3 totals 17 residues. CDR3 loop: CASSALAGGVSSYEQYF. In DNA form, the CDR3 reads TGTGCCAGCAGCGCCCTAGCGGGGGGAGTTAGCTCCTACGAGCAGTACTTC.